These T cell receptor beta chains were read from a single sample in a study of blood T cell repertoires in COVID-19. TCRdb keeps only in-frame clones here, not all; method: immunoSEQ multiplex PCR. The top ten hold under 2.5% of the sample, which has some 48,000 clones, roughly 90% seen once. Sequenced sample: peripheral blood. Receptors were obtained from a human donor in a cohort sampled during active COVID-19. The CDR3 runs from the conserved cysteine through the conserved F or W. Each record gives: V gene, clone size, D gene, J gene, CDR3 DNA, CDR3 protein. The D gene is left open where the match is weak. Only part of the rows carry a size: once, few, many, or a class if the clone is expanded.

>TRBV3-1/TRBV3-2|NA|NA|TRBJ2-7
TGTGCCAGCAGCCAAGATACACAGCAGTACTTC
CASSQDTQQYF
>TRBV28|NA|TRBD1|TRBJ1-2
TGTGCCAGCAGTGCCGGACAGGGAAGATATGGCTACACCTTC
CASSAGQGRYGYTF
>TRBV6-2/TRBV6-3|NA|TRBD2|TRBJ2-7
TGTGCCAGCAGTCAACTAGCGGGGTACGAGCAGTACTTC
CASSQLAGYEQYF
>TRBV5-4|NA|TRBD1|TRBJ1-1
TGTGCCAGCCAACCGGGACAGGGGGCTTCTCGCTTATTT
CASQPGQGASRLF
>TRBV6-4|NA|NA|TRBJ2-2
TGTGCCAGCAGCAAGACCAGGAGCGGGAACACCGGGGAGCTGTTTTTT
CASSKTRSGNTGELFF
>TRBV7-9|NA|NA|TRBJ1-4
TGTGCCAGCAGCTTAGGTTGGCAGGGTGGTAATGAAAAACTGTTTTTT
CASSLGWQGGNEKLFF
>TRBV3-1/TRBV3-2|NA|NA|TRBJ2-1
TGTGCCAGCAGCCAAGTCCAGGCAGGGTCGTTCTTC
CASSQVQAGSFF
>TRBV28|NA|NA|TRBJ2-4
TGTGCCAGCAGTTCCCTGGGGGGAGGAAACATTCAGTACTTC
CASSSLGGGNIQYF
>TRBV11-1|NA|NA|TRBJ2-7
TGTGCCAGCAGCCCCCGAATGGCGAGGACCTACGAGCAGTACTTC
CASSPRMARTYEQYF
>TRBV12-2|NA|NA|TRBJ2-1
TGTGCAAGTCGCTTAGTCGGGAGGGCAGGGTCCTACAATGAGCAGTTCTTC
CASRLVGRAGSYNEQFF
>TRBV30|NA|TRBD2|TRBJ2-1
TGTGCCTCCTCCCTAGCGGGATTTACCAATGAGCAGTTCTTC
CASSLAGFTNEQFF
>TRBV5-6|once|NA|TRBJ2-7
TGTGCCAGCAGCTTGAGGGGCTCGGGGGTCTACGAGCAGTACTTC
CASSLRGSGVYEQYF
>TRBV6-1|NA|TRBD1|TRBJ1-5
TGTGCCAGCAGTGCCCAACCGGGACAGACCAGCAATCAGCCCCAGCATTTT
CASSAQPGQTSNQPQHF
>TRBV29-1|NA|NA|TRBJ1-1
TGCAGCGTTGATCTACCCACTGAAGCTTTCTTT
CSVDLPTEAFF
>TRBV4-3|once|TRBD2|TRBJ2-1
TGCGCCAGCAGCCAAGATCTTGTGAAACTAGCGGGAGTTCATGAGCAGTTCTTC
CASSQDLVKLAGVHEQFF
>TRBV3-1/TRBV3-2|NA|TRBD1|TRBJ2-1
TGTGCCAGCAGCCCAGGGCAGGGGGCAACCTACAATGAGCAGTTCTTC
CASSPGQGATYNEQFF